Following are 22 T cell receptor beta chains from one sample sequenced in a study of breast tumors, draining lymph nodes, adjacent tissues. MiXCR, run by TCRdb on the multiplex PCR reads, gives a single entry per CDR3 protein. Counted here are about 11,000 distinct CDR3 sequences, around 36% occurring once; the ten biggest clones make up about 14%. What was sequenced was breast tumor tissue. These receptors originate from a female donor with breast cancer. Some clones in this sample may be carry-over from other donors' samples.

This clonotype was recorded at least ten times. The rearrangement joins TRBV15 to TRBJ2-5; 16 nucleotides line up with TRBD2. Per the germline V gene, CDR1 is LNHNV and CDR2 is YYDKDF (reference sequence). This CDR3 is built from 14 residues. Trimming took 9 bases from V and 7 from J; bases not matched to a gene: 5. The CDR3 nucleotides are TGTGCCACGGGACTAGCGGGGGGGGGGGGGACCCAGTACTTC. This gives the protein CATGLAGGGGTQYF.

J is TRBJ1-4 and V is TRBV11-2; D gene uncertain. The CDR3 totals 11 residues. V was shortened by 5 bases and J by 5 bases, with 3 bases between the two germline ends. CDR1 is SGHAT and CDR2 is FQNNGV in the germline V gene. CDR3 region: CASSKNEKLFF. CDR3 bases: TGTGCCAGCAGCAAAAATGAAAAACTGTTTTTT.

In its sample, this clonotype was seen many times. This rearrangement joins TRBV7-2 to TRBJ1-4, with a tentative D call TRBD1 (5 bases). The V gene's germline CDR1 is SGHTA and CDR2 FQGNSA. Between the trimmed V and J ends, which lost 1 base and 2 bases, there was a span of 5 bases. CDR3 length equals 14 residues. CDR3 in DNA: TGTGCCAGCAGCTTAGGGGGGACTAATGAAAAACTGTTTTTT. Translation: CASSLGGTNEKLFF.

This clonotype was detected many times. The CDR3 bases are TGTGCCAGCAGTAGTACTAGCGGGAGCGATACGCAGTATTTT. It yields the protein CASSSTSGSDTQYF. The chain uses TRBV28 and TRBJ2-3; 11 nucleotides agree with TRBD2. Germline trimming cut 5 bases from V and 6 bases from J; bases unmatched to any gene: 4. The V gene's germline CDR1 is MDHEN and CDR2 SYDVKM. The CDR3 is 14 residues long.

In its sample, this clonotype was seen many times. The chain's CDR3 is CASSQLRGGAGRDTQYF. The CDR3 nucleotides read TGTGCCAGCAGCCAACTCAGAGGAGGGGCGGGCCGAGATACGCAGTATTTT. The chain employs TRBV3-1 and TRBJ2-3; the D gene is possibly TRBD2 (6 bases). The CDR3 has 17 residues. V was clipped by 2 bases and J by 5 bases, with 20 bases between them. In germline, CDR1 is LGHDT, CDR2 YNNKEL (reference sequence).

This clonotype appeared many times. V gene TRBV2 combines with J gene TRBJ1-2; TRBD1 aligns across 7 bases. Germline V gene lookup returns CDR1 SNHLY and CDR2 FYNNEI. There are 13 residues in the CDR3. V trimming: 7 bases; J trimming: 8 bases; junction bases outside the gene matches: 10. CDR3 bases: TGTGCCAGCATTCACAGGGGTTTCTTCGGCTACACCTTC. This encodes CASIHRGFFGYTF.

Regarding this clonotype: A much larger clonotype is one base distant, so this may be a read error. Here the CDR3 DNA reads TGTGCCAGCAGTTCGGACCAGAGCTCCTACAATGAGCAGCTCTTC. Its translation: CASSSDQSSYNEQLF. The J gene is TRBJ2-1, the V gene TRBV28; no reliable D call. This CDR3 is 15 amino acids long. Germline assignment: CDR1 MDHEN and CDR2 SYDVKM.

This clonotype showed up many times. The chain has TRBV15 and TRBJ2-6; no clear D. V lost 1 base, J lost 1 base, and 17 bases lay in between. The CDR3 has 19 amino acids. Looked up from germline, CDR1 is LNHNV and CDR2 is YYDKDF (reference sequence). CDR3 loop: CATSRVLDGSRSGANVLTF. CDR3 bases: TGTGCCACCAGCAGAGTTCTGGACGGTTCTAGATCTGGGGCCAACGTCCTGACTTTC.

Here the CDR3 reads CSAKPPRGYEQYF. DNA of the CDR3: TGCAGTGCTAAACCCCCGCGAGGGTATGAGCAGTACTTC. The rearrangement uses TRBV20-1 and TRBJ2-7; possible D gene TRBD2, 5 bases. Per the germline V gene, CDR1 is DFQATT and CDR2 is SNEGSKA (reference sequence). The length of the CDR3 is 13 residues. Trimming removed 4 bases at V and 7 bases at J, with 17 bases between.

The genes are TRBV15 and TRBJ1-5; D not certain. The V gene lost 1 base and the J gene lost 1 base, with 11 bases spanning the gap. The CDR3 contains 16 residues. Germline CDR1 and CDR2: LNHNV and YYDKDF (reference sequence). The CDR3 is CATSRGGWGSNQPQHF. The CDR3 DNA reads TGTGCCACCAGCAGAGGAGGGTGGGGAAGCAATCAGCCCCAGCATTTT. Together with reference TRBV15 and TRBJ1-5, the CDR3 gives the full variable domain: DAMVIQNPRYQVTQFGKPVTLSCSQTLNHNVMYWYQQKSSQAPKLLFHYYDKDFNNEADTPDNFQSRRPNTSFCFLDIRSPGLGDTAMYLCATSRGGWGSNQPQHFGDGTRLSIL.

This clonotype occurred many times. The chain is built from TRBV2 and TRBJ1-5, with D possibly TRBD1 on 5 matching bases. Germline V gene sequence: CDR1 SNHLY, CDR2 FYNNEI. This CDR3 has 13 amino acids. V was trimmed by 6 bases and J by 7 bases, leaving 13 bases between them. The CDR3: CASSAGSRQPQHF. The CDR3 DNA reads TGTGCCAGCAGCGCAGGGTCAAGACAGCCCCAGCATTTT. The complete variable domain, with remaining parts taken from reference TRBV2 and TRBJ1-5, reads EPEVTQTPSHQVTQMGQEVILRCVPISNHLYFYWYRQILGQKVEFLVSFYNNEISEKSEIFDDQFSVERPDGSNFTLKIRSTKLEDSAMYFCASSAGSRQPQHFGDGTRLSIL.

This clonotype came up many times. Without the conserved terminal phenylalanine or tryptophan, this CDR3 likely stems from a read error. The chain combines TRBV6-6 with TRBJ1-6, with D possibly TRBD1 on 5 matching bases. The CDR3 is 16 amino acids. Looked up from germline, CDR1 is MNHNY and CDR2 is SVGAGI (reference sequence). V was cut by 4 bases and J by 0 bases, with 10 bases left in between. The CDR3 here is CASSSSDSSYNSPLHL. As DNA, the CDR3 is TGTGCCAGCAGTTCTTCTGACAGCTCCTATAATTCACCCCTCCACCTT.

This clonotype counts as medium-sized. V gene TRBV7-9 combines with J gene TRBJ2-7, with 10 bases matching TRBD1. Per the germline V gene, CDR1 is SEHNR and CDR2 is FQNEAQ (reference sequence). After removal of 5 bases from V and 2 bases from J, the junction contained 6 bases not matched to a gene. The CDR3 is made up of 15 amino acids. This chain's CDR3 is CASSEGQGKAYEQYF. The DNA for the CDR3 is TGTGCCAGCAGCGAGGGACAGGGGAAAGCCTACGAGCAGTACTTC.

This clonotype appeared many times. This chain links TRBV6-1 with TRBJ1-5; weak D call: TRBD1 (5 bases). The CDR3 extends over 16 amino acids. Deletions cut 5 bases from V and 3 bases from J, with 17 bases between. CDR1 and CDR2 (germline): MNHNS, SASEGT. The CDR3: CASSLSVGTTNQPQHF. The CDR3 DNA reads TGTGCCAGCAGTCTTTCAGTCGGGACCACCAATCAGCCCCAGCATTTT.

This clonotype was picked up a small number of times. This rearrangement joins TRBV28 to TRBJ2-1; 7 bases map to TRBD2. Germline lookup yields CDR1 MDHEN and CDR2 SYDVKM. Trimming removed 2 bases from V and 12 bases from J; junction bases left unmatched: 10. This CDR3 contains 14 residues. CDR3 DNA: TGTGCCAGCAGTTTAATGGTGGCGGGAGAGGGGCAGTTCTTC. This codes for CASSLMVAGEGQFF.

The CDR3 loop is CSANGRGYTF. CDR3 DNA sequence: TGCAGTGCTAATGGCCGGGGCTACACCTTC. This chain connects TRBV20-1 to TRBJ1-2, with D unresolved. Germline lookup yields CDR1 DFQATT and CDR2 SNEGSKA (reference sequence). The V end was cut by 4 bases, the J end by 8 bases, with 8 bases between. The CDR3 contains 10 residues.

This clonotype has just one count. One end of the junction is discordant with germline, which a read error may explain. V usage is TRBV20-1 and J usage is TRBJ2-3, with D possibly being TRBD2 (5 bases). The CDR3 has 17 amino acids. Germline CDR1 DFQATT, CDR2 SNEGSKA (reference sequence). DNA of the CDR3: TGCAGTGCTAGACCACCCGAAGCGGCGGGCCGCACAGACACGCAGTATTTT. It specifies CSARPPEAAGRTDTQYF.

By proportion, this clonotype is medium-sized. The rearrangement joins TRBV20-1 to TRBJ1-6; 7 nucleotides match TRBD1. Germline V gene lookup returns CDR1 DFQATT and CDR2 SNEGSKA (reference sequence). The V and J ends lost 4 bases and 8 bases, in that order; junction bases with no gene match: 5. This CDR3 comprises 13 residues. The CDR3 DNA reads TGCAGTGCTAAGTTGACAGGGCATTCACCCCTCCACTTT. Protein product: CSAKLTGHSPLHF.

In its sample, this clonotype is medium-sized. The genes are TRBV20-1 and TRBJ2-5; 8 bases map to TRBD1. CDR3 length equals 15 residues. V trimming: 3 bases; J trimming: 5 bases; junction bases outside the gene matches: 11. Germline-derived CDR1 and CDR2 are DFQATT and SNEGSKA (reference sequence). In DNA, the CDR3 is TGCAGTGCTAGGGAACCAGGGGGCGGCTCGGAGACCCAGTACTTC. Translating it yields CSAREPGGGSETQYF.

The chain employs TRBV2 and TRBJ1-1, with 8 positions matching TRBD1. V lost 7 bases to trimming and J lost 6 bases; unmatched junction nucleotides: 7. The CDR3 totals 13 residues. Germline-derived CDR1 and CDR2 are SNHLY and FYNNEI. The CDR3 DNA reads TGTGCCAGCACCCAGGGGGCGCGGGCTGAAGCTTTCTTT. This translates into CASTQGARAEAFF.

This clonotype qualifies as medium-sized. This chain uses TRBV20-1 with TRBJ1-2; a possible D gene is TRBD1 (6 bases). Germline values: CDR1 DFQATT, CDR2 SNEGSKA (reference sequence). With 3 bases removed from V and 4 bases from J, the gap between germline ends came to 21 bases. The CDR3 runs 16 residues. CDR3 region: CSARATPGGQSYGYTF. DNA of the CDR3: TGCAGTGCTAGGGCCACCCCGGGGGGCCAATCCTATGGCTACACCTTC.

Sample share makes this clonotype medium-sized. The chain combines TRBV20-1 with TRBJ2-1; a weak D match, TRBD2 (6 bases). Germline V gene data show CDR1 as DFQATT and CDR2 as SNEGSKA (reference sequence). Deletions cut 5 bases from V and 7 bases from J, with 12 bases between. The CDR3 extends over 12 amino acids. CDR3 sequence: CSAPGLLNEQFF. CDR3 in DNA: TGCAGTGCTCCGGGACTGTTGAATGAGCAGTTCTTC.